This T cell receptor (beta chain) was sequenced for a study of identical twins. TCRdb redid the calling of the 5' RACE reads with MiXCR, one entry per CDR3 protein. The sample contains just over 450,000 distinct CDR3 sequences, approximately 15% of which appear only once. These data were also filed under a second study, of yellow fever vaccine responses in identical twins.

This receptor was identified in a woman aged 18-29 years in good health. The sample taken for sequencing was CD4+ T cells sorted from blood.

CDR3 loop: CASSLAGNGQETQYF. In nucleotides, the CDR3 is TGTGCCAGCAGCTTGGCTGGGAACGGGCAAGAGACCCAGTACTTC. The chain couples TRBV5-6 to TRBJ2-5, with D unclear. Germline V lookup: CDR1 SGHDT, CDR2 YYEEEE. V was clipped by 0 bases and J by 2 bases, with 11 bases between them. The length of the CDR3 is 15 residues. The whole variable domain, filled in from reference TRBV5-6 and TRBJ2-5, reads DAGVTQSPTHLIKTRGQQVTLRCSPKSGHDTVSWYQQALGQGPQFIFQYYEEEERQRGNFPDRFSGHQFPNYSSELNVNALLLGDSALYLCASSLAGNGQETQYFGPGTRLLVL.